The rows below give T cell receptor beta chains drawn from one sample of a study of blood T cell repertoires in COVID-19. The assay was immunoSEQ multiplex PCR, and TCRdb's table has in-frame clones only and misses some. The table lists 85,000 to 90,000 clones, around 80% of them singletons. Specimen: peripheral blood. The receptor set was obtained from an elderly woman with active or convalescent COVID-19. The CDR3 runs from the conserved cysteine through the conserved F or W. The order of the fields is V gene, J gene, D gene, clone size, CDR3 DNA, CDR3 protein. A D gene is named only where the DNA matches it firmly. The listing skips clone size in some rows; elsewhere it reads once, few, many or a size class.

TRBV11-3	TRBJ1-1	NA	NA	TGTGCCAGCAGCTTATCGGGGGGCAGTAATGAAGCTTTCTTT	CASSLSGGSNEAFF
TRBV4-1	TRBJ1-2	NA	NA	TGCGCCAGCAGCCAAGTATTGAGGTATGGCTACACCTTC	CASSQVLRYGYTF
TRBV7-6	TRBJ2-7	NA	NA	TGTGCCAGCAGCCGGCTGGAAGGGCAGGGATTATACGAGCAGTACTTC	CASSRLEGQGLYEQYF
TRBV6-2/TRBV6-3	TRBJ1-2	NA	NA	TGTGCCAGCAGTTATCGGGGGGCTCCAGGAGGCTACACCTTC	CASSYRGAPGGYTF
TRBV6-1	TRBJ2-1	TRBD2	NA	TGTGCCAGCAGTGAACTTTCCGGGAGGGCAGACAACCTCAATGAGCAGTTCTTC	CASSELSGRADNLNEQFF
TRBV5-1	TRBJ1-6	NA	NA	TGCGCCAGCAGCTCCCCCGGGTCGGGGAGCAATTCACCCCTCCACTTT	CASSSPGSGSNSPLHF
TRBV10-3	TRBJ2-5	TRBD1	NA	TGTGCCATCAGTGAGTCAAGGACAGGGATCGAGACCCAGTACTTC	CAISESRTGIETQYF
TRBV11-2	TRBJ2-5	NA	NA	TGTGCCAGCAGTCCAGCGCAAGAGACCCAGTACTTC	CASSPAQETQYF
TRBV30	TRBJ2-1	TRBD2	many	TGTGCCTGGAGGATCCCCCGTACTAGCGGAGGTTGGGAGCAGTTCTTC	CAWRIPRTSGGWEQFF
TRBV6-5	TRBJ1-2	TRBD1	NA	TGTGCCAGCAGTAGACAGGGGGGATCCGGTGGCTACACCTTC	CASSRQGGSGGYTF
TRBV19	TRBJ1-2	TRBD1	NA	TGTGCCAGTAGTACGAGGGACAGGGCCTATGGCTACACCTTC	CASSTRDRAYGYTF
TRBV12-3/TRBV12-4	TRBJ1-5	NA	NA	TGTGCCAGCAGTTTAGTTCGTCAGCCCCAGCATTTT	CASSLVRQPQHF
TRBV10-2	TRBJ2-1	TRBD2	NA	TGCGCCAGCAGTTATCTAGCGGGAAACAATTACAATGAGCAGTTCTTC	CASSYLAGNNYNEQFF
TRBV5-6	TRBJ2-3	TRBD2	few	TGTGCCAGCAGCGGACTAGCGGGGCTGTCAGATACGCAGTATTTT	CASSGLAGLSDTQYF
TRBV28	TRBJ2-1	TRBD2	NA	TGTGCCAGCAGTGGCAGGACTAGCGGGAGCTACAATGAGCAGTTCTTC	CASSGRTSGSYNEQFF
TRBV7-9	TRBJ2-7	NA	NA	TGTGCCAGCGGGACAGCGGGCTACGAGCAGTACTTC	CASGTAGYEQYF
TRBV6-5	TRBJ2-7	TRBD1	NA	TGTGCCAGCAGACCGGGACAGGGGGCGGAAGAGCAGTACTTC	CASRPGQGAEEQYF
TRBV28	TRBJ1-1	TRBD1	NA	TGTGCCAGCAGTTCGACAGGGAGTATCGCTGAAGCTTTCTTT	CASSSTGSIAEAFF
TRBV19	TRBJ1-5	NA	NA	TGTGCCAGTAGTATGGGGCCAGATGACAATCAGCCCCAGCATTTT	CASSMGPDDNQPQHF
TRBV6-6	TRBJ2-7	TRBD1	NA	TGTGCCAGCAGTTACGAGGACAGGGGGCCCTACGAGCAGTACTTC	CASSYEDRGPYEQYF
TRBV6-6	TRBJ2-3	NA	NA	TGTGCCAGCCAGGGGAGCCGGGGCACAGATACGCAGTATTTT	CASQGSRGTDTQYF
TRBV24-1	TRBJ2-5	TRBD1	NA	TGTGCCACCAGTGAACCCGCTGGGACAGGGAAAGAGACCCAGTACTTC	CATSEPAGTGKETQYF
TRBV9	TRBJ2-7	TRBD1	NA	TGTGCCAGCAGCCCCCAGACAGGGGGCTACGAGCAGTACTTC	CASSPQTGGYEQYF
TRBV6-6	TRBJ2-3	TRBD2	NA	TGTGCCAGCAGTTACGGAGCGGGGGGCGATACGCAGTATTTT	CASSYGAGGDTQYF
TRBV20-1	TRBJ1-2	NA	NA	TGCAGTGCTAGCTTAGGCTACACCTTC	CSASLGYTF
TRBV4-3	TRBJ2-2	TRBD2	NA	TGCGCCAGCAGCCCGCCGACTAGCGGGGGGGCCGACACCGGGGAGCTGTTTTTT	CASSPPTSGGADTGELFF